This TCR beta chain is drawn from a study of shared T cell receptors in the human thymus. This CDR3 has 10 amino acids. Per germline, CDR1 MNHNS and CDR2 SASEGT. V dropped 8 bases and J dropped 7; count of bases not matched to a gene: 1. This clone has more than one count but fewer than ten. Measured with immunoSEQ multiplex PCR; TCRdb has only the in-frame clones, and not every one. Counted here are some 720,000 clones, roughly 88% occurring once; the ten biggest clones make up roughly 0.0097%. The same specimen was also included in a second study, on human thymus T cells. That work states: Healthy Finnish infants undergoing corrective surgery for congenital heart defects were the donors. In corrective heart surgery, resections were taken, and these provided the thymus tissue. Thymic and blood repertoires appeared to show biased V and J gene usage. Related research has reported that thymic repertoires overlap highly among unrelated individuals.

The sequence derives from a boy under two years old with a congenital heart defect. The rearrangement joins TRBV6-1 to TRBJ2-5, with 7 bases aligning to TRBD1. The sample comprised thymocytes. CDR3 sequence: CASDRVTQYF. The CDR3 region has the DNA TGTGCCAGCGACAGGGTGACCCAGTACTTC.